This T cell receptor (beta chain) was recorded in a study of OX40 agonist ivuxolimab in advanced cancers. General study results and limits: Partial responders treated at 0.1-3.0 mg/kg exhibited clonal expansion among the lowest measured.

The sample holds a few counts of this clone. Its antigen is not known. The CDR3 spans 15 residues. The V end was cut by 2 bases, the J end by 2 bases, with 10 bases between. CDR1 KGHSH and CDR2 LQKENI come from the germline V gene. Sequencing was performed with immunoSEQ multiplex PCR; in TCRdb, only in-frame clones are kept and a portion is missing. The sample has 50,000 to 65,000 clones, 87% seen once. The chain uses TRBV18 and TRBJ2-1; a weak D match, TRBD1 (6 bases). This TCR was recovered from an adult with an advanced solid tumor such as melanoma, head and neck, liver or kidney cancer. Sample: CD4+ or CD8+ T cells sorted from blood, taken in a trial of the OX40 agonist ivuxolimab. The CDR3 coding sequence is TGTGCCAGCTCACCAGTTCCAGGGGCCTACAATGAGCAGTTCTTC. Translated: CASSPVPGAYNEQFF. The full variable domain, with the rest looked up from reference TRBV18 and TRBJ2-1, is NAGVMQNPRHLVRRRGQEARLRCSPMKGHSHVYWYRQLPEEGLKFMVYLQKENIIDESGMPKERFSAEFPKEGPSILRIQQVVRGDSAAYFCASSPVPGAYNEQFFGPGTRLTVL.